The entry that follows covers one T cell receptor beta chain sequence. This entry comes from a study of T cell changes during pregnancy in multiple sclerosis. This CDR3 has 16 residues. The ends lost 3 bases at V and 0 bases at J; junction bases unmatched: 7. Germline V gene lookup returns CDR1 MGHRA and CDR2 YSYEKL. Sequencing used immunoSEQ multiplex PCR; TCRdb keeps in-frame clones, though not all of them. The sample comprises roughly 100,000 clones, 91% of which are singletons, and about 1.5% rests with the top ten. The specimen was peripheral blood, collected before pregnancy. The gene calls are TRBV4-1 and TRBJ2-7; 8 nucleotides agree with TRBD1. This TCR was recovered from a female donor with multiple sclerosis, enrolled in a pregnancy study. The CDR3 DNA is TGCGCCAGCAGCCAGCGGTGGACAGGGAGCTCCTACGAGCAGTACTTC. Its protein is CASSQRWTGSSYEQYF.